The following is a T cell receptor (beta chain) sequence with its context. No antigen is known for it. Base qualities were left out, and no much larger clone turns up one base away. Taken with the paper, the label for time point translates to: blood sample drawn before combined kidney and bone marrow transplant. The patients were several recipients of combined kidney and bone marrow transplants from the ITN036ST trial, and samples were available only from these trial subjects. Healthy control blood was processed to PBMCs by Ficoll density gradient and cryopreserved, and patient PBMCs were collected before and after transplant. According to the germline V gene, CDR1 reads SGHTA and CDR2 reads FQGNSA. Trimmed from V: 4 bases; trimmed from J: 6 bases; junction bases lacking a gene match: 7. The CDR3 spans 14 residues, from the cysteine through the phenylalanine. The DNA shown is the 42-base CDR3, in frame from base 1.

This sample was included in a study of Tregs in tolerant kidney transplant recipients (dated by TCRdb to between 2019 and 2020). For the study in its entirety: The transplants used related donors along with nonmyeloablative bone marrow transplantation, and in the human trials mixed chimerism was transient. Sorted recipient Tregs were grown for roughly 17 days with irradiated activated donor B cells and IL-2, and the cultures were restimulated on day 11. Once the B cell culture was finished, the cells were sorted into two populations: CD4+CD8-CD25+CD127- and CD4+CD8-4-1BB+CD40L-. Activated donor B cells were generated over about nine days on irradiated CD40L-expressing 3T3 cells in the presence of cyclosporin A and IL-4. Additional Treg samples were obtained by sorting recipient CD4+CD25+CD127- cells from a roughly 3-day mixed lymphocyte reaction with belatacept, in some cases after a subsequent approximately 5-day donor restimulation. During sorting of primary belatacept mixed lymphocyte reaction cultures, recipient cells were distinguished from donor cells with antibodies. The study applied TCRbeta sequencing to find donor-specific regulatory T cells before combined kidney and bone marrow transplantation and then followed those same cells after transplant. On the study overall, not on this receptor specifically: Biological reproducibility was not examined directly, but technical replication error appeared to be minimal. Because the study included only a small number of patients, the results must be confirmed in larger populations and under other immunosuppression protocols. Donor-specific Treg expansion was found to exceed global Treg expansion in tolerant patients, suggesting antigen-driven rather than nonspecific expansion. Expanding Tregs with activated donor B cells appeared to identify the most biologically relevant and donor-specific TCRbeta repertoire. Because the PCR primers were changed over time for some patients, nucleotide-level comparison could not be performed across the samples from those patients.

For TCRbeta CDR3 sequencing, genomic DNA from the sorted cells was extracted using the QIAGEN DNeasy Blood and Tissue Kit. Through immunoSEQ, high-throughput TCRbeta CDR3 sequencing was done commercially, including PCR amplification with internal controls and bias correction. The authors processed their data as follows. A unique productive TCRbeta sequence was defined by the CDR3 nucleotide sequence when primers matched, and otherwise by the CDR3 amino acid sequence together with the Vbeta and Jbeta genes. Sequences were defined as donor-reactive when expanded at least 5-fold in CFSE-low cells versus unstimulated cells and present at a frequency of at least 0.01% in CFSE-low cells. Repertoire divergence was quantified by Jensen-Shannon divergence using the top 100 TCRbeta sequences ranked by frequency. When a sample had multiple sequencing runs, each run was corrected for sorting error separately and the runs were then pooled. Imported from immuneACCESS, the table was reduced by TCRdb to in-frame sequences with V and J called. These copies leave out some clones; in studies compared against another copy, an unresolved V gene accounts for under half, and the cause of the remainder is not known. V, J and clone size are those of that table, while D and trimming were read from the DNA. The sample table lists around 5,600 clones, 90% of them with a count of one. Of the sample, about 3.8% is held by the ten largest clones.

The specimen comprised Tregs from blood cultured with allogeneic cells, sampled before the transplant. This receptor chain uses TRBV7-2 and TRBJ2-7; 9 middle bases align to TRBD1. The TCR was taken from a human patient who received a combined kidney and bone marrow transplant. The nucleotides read TGTGCCAGCAGCTCGGGACAGGGCGTCTCCGAGCAGTACTTC. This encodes CASSSGQGVSEQYF.